Below, one TCR beta chain is given with its context. Sequencing used immunoSEQ multiplex PCR; TCRdb keeps in-frame clones, though not all of them. Of 91,000 or so clones in the sample, 90% to 95% were seen once. This sample stems from a study of control samples from healthy donors and cancer patients. This CDR3 comprises 20 residues. Germline V gene data show CDR1 as MNHEY and CDR2 as SVGEGT. V was clipped by 2 bases and J by 0 bases; unmatched bases: 13. The gene calls are TRBV6-2 or TRBV6-3 and TRBJ1-5; 10 bases line up with TRBD1. The clonotype originates from a woman in her twenties or thirties in good health. Sequenced material: blood. The CDR3 here is CASSYVQTGGPLSSNQPQHF. The CDR3, as DNA: TGTGCCAGCAGTTACGTACAGACAGGGGGCCCCCTGAGTAGCAATCAGCCCCAGCATTTT.